The rows below give T cell receptor beta chains drawn from one sample of a study of memory CD4+ T cells and cytomegalovirus serostatus. Only in-frame clones appear in the TCRdb table, and some are missing; sequencing was by immunoSEQ multiplex PCR. The sample has over 60,000 clones, 75% to 85% seen once; the top ten hold 0.85% to 0.95%. The sample comprised memory CD4+ T cells from blood. These receptors all stem from an adult in good health and CMV-seronegative. Both conserved end residues are part of each CDR3. D genes are given only for firm matches. The listing skips clone size in some rows; elsewhere it reads once, few, many or a size class.

d_call j_call v_call clone_size cdr3_aa cdr3_nt
. TRBJ2-5 TRBV7-8 . CASSLSSGPQETQYF TGTGCCAGCAGCTTAAGCTCGGGACCCCAAGAGACCCAGTACTTC
TRBD2 TRBJ2-7 TRBV5-5 . CASSPLAGGSYEQYF TGTGCCAGCAGCCCGTTAGCGGGGGGTTCCTACGAGCAGTACTTC
TRBD1 TRBJ2-2 TRBV5-1 . CASRQGATNTGELFF TGCGCCAGCCGACAGGGAGCGACGAACACCGGGGAGCTGTTTTTT
TRBD1 TRBJ2-7 TRBV27 . CASSPTGKEQYF TGTGCCAGCAGTCCGACAGGGAAAGAGCAGTACTTC
. TRBJ1-2 TRBV5-1 . CASSSEVNYGYTF TGCGCCAGCAGCTCTGAAGTAAACTATGGCTACACCTTC
. TRBJ2-3 TRBV19 . CASSTRYTDTQYF TGTGCCAGTAGTACGAGGTACACAGATACGCAGTATTTT
TRBD1 TRBJ1-4 TRBV18 . CASSPRDRAPLTTNEKLFF TGTGCCAGCTCACCAAGGGACAGGGCACCCCTAACAACTAATGAAAAACTGTTTTTT
TRBD1 TRBJ1-2 TRBV2 . CASSAPDRGYYGYTF TGTGCCAGCAGTGCCCCCGACAGGGGTTACTATGGCTACACCTTC
. TRBJ1-2 TRBV7-9 . CASGGVYGYTF TGTGCCAGCGGGGGGGTTTATGGCTACACCTTC
TRBD1 TRBJ1-2 TRBV15 . CATSTRTGGGQLANYGYTF TGTGCCACCAGCACCCGGACAGGGGGCGGTCAGTTAGCTAACTATGGCTACACCTTC
TRBD1 TRBJ2-7 TRBV5-4 . CASSAETGGVGQYF TGTGCCAGCAGCGCAGAAACAGGGGGCGTAGGGCAGTACTTC
TRBD2 TRBJ2-3 TRBV4-2 . CASSLAGGDTQYF TGTGCCAGCAGCCTAGCGGGAGGTGATACGCAGTATTTT
TRBD1 TRBJ1-2 TRBV7-3 . CASSLSDRVMDYTF TGTGCCAGCAGCCTTTCGGACAGGGTAATGGACTACACCTTC
. TRBJ2-1 TRBV11-3 few CASSLEQVRGYNEQFF TGTGCCAGCAGCTTAGAACAGGTCCGAGGCTACAATGAGCAGTTCTTC
. TRBJ1-6 TRBV30 few CAWNTGVRNSPLHF TGTGCCTGGAACACAGGAGTTCGTAATTCACCCCTCCACTTT
TRBD1 TRBJ2-7 TRBV30 . CACQPGQGSYEQYF TGTGCCTGCCAACCGGGACAGGGGTCCTACGAGCAGTACTTC
. TRBJ2-1 TRBV5-1 once CASSFSDYNEQFF TGCGCCAGCAGCTTCTCAGACTACAATGAGCAGTTCTTC
. TRBJ2-7 TRBV9 . CASSVGGTDYEQYF TGTGCCAGCAGCGTAGGCGGGACGGACTACGAGCAGTACTTC
TRBD1 TRBJ1-2 TRBV4-1 few CASSQDRVGYTF TGCGCCAGCAGCCAGGACAGGGTTGGCTACACCTTC
. TRBJ1-6 TRBV7-6 . CASSITGGNSPLHF TGTGCCAGCAGCATAACCGGGGGGAATTCACCCCTCCACTTT
. TRBJ1-1 TRBV5-1 . CASTRGANTEAFF TGCGCCAGCACCCGGGGAGCGAACACTGAAGCTTTCTTT
. TRBJ2-3 TRBV5-1 . CASSSPADTQYF TGCGCCAGCAGCTCTCCCGCAGATACGCAGTATTTT
TRBD2 TRBJ2-1 TRBV11-3 . CASSPRGAGAYNEQFF TGTGCCAGCAGCCCCAGAGGAGCGGGGGCCTACAATGAGCAGTTCTTC
TRBD1 TRBJ2-7 TRBV28 . CASSFIPGQGSYEQYF TGTGCCAGCAGTTTTATCCCGGGACAGGGCTCCTACGAGCAGTACTTC
. TRBJ2-5 TRBV5-1 . CASSLGQNQETQYF TGCGCCAGCAGCTTGGGACAGAACCAAGAGACCCAGTACTTC
. TRBJ1-2 TRBV28 . CASRLTRGSGYTF TGTGCCAGCAGATTAACCCGGGGCAGTGGCTACACCTTC
. TRBJ1-5 TRBV9 . CASSVGEGGPRPETQHF TGTGCCAGCAGCGTAGGAGAAGGGGGTCCTCGTCCCGAGACCCAGCATTTT
. TRBJ1-1 TRBV2 few CASSEGTVNTEAFF TGTGCCAGCAGTGAAGGGACTGTGAACACTGAAGCTTTCTTT
TRBD1 TRBJ2-7 TRBV6-5 . CASSYRDRGYEQYF TGTGCCAGCAGTTACCGGGACAGGGGATACGAGCAGTACTTC
TRBD1 TRBJ1-2 TRBV5-1 . CASTDDRGIGGYTF TGCGCCAGCACCGACGACAGGGGGATTGGCGGCTACACCTTC
. TRBJ2-1 TRBV11-3 once CASSLGSGRRRYNEQFF TGTGCCAGCAGCTTAGGCTCGGGGCGCCGCCGTTACAATGAGCAGTTCTTC
. TRBJ2-1 TRBV5-1 . CASSLGGPYNEQFF TGCGCCAGCAGCTTGGGGGGTCCCTACAATGAGCAGTTCTTC
TRBD1 TRBJ2-2 TRBV5-8 . CASSRTGTRTGELFF TGTGCCAGCAGCCGGACAGGGACCAGGACCGGGGAGCTGTTTTTT
TRBD1 TRBJ1-2 TRBV6-5 . CASSTTGVPYGYTF TGTGCCAGCAGTACAACAGGGGTTCCCTATGGCTACACCTTC
TRBD1 TRBJ1-2 TRBV6-6 . CASSPTGDYGYTF TGTGCCAGCAGCCCAACAGGGGACTATGGCTACACCTTC
TRBD1 TRBJ1-2 TRBV10-2 . CASSDGGGDGYTF TGCGCCAGCAGTGATGGAGGGGGCGATGGCTACACCTTC
TRBD2 TRBJ2-1 TRBV5-4 . CASSPGLAGVSVEQFF TGTGCCAGCAGCCCAGGACTAGCGGGGGTATCGGTTGAGCAGTTCTTC
. TRBJ1-6 TRBV5-1 . CASSLEAPHSPLHF TGCGCCAGCAGCTTGGAAGCCCCCCATTCACCCCTCCACTTT
TRBD1 TRBJ1-2 TRBV19 once CASSGGTGGIRGYTF TGTGCCAGTAGTGGTGGGACAGGGGGCATAAGAGGCTACACCTTC
TRBD1 TRBJ1-2 TRBV6-6 few CASSSQGDGYTF TGTGCCAGCAGTTCACAGGGGGACGGCTACACCTTC
TRBD1 TRBJ1-6 TRBV28 . CASSLPGGGNSPLHF TGTGCCAGCAGTCTACCAGGGGGAGGTAATTCACCCCTCCACTTT